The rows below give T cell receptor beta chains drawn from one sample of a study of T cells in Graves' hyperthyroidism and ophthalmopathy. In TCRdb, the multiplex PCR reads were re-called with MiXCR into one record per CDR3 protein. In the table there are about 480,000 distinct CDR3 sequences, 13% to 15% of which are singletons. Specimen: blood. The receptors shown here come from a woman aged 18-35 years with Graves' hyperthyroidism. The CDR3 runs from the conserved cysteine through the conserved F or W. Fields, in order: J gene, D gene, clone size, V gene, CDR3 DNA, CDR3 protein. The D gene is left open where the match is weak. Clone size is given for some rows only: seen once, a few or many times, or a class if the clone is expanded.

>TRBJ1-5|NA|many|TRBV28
TGTGCCAGCAGTTTCTCCCAGCCCCAGCATTTT
CASSFSQPQHF
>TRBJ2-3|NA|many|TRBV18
TGTGCCAGCTCACCACCGGGGGGGGCCAGCACAGATACGCAGTATTTT
CASSPPGGASTDTQYF
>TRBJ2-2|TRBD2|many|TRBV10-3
TGTGCCATCAAATCGGCGGGGGGGACTGAGAACACCGGGGAGCTGTTTTTT
CAIKSAGGTENTGELFF
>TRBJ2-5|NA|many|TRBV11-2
TGTGCCAGCAGCTTCCTAGGGGGGGTAGGGGAGACCCAGTACTTC
CASSFLGGVGETQYF
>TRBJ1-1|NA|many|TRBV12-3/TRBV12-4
TGTGCCAGCAGTTTAAAGTATGAAGCTTTCTTT
CASSLKYEAFF
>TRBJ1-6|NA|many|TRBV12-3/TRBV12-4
TGTGCCAGCAGTTTCCGGGACCCTTCAACCAATTCACCCCTCCACTTT
CASSFRDPSTNSPLHF
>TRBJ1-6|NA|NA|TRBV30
TGTGCCTGGAGTCCCACTCGCTCGACAGATAATTCACCCCTCCACTTT
CAWSPTRSTDNSPLHF
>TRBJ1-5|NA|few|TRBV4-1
TGCGCCAGCAGTCTGGTGGAGAAGAGCAATCAGCCCCAGCATTTT
CASSLVEKSNQPQHF
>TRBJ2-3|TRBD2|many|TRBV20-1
TGCAGTGCTAGGGCACTAGCGGGAGGTAACACAGATACGCAGTATTTT
CSARALAGGNTDTQYF
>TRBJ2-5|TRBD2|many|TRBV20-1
TGCAGTGCTACCCCCTGGGGTAGCGGGAGTTTGGAGACCCAGTACTTC
CSATPWGSGSLETQYF
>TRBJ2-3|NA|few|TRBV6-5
TGTGCCAGCAGTTACTCGGTCGAGAAAGTCAGCACAGATACGCAGTATTTT
CASSYSVEKVSTDTQYF
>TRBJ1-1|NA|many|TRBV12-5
TGTGCTAGTGGTTGGGAACAGGGCACGAACACTGAAGCTTTCTTT
CASGWEQGTNTEAFF
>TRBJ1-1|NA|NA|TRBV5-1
TGCGCCAGCAGCTTGACCCTCGGACAAATGAACACTGAAGCTTTCTTT
CASSLTLGQMNTEAFF
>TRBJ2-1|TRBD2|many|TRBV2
TGTGCCAGCAGAGCGGGTCTAGCGGGTTACAATGAGCAGTTCTTC
CASRAGLAGYNEQFF
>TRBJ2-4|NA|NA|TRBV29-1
TGCAGCGTTGGGGACGGGAAAAACATTCAGTACTTC
CSVGDGKNIQYF
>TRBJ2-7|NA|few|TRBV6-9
TGTGCCAGCAGTTATAGTTGGGTCGAGGGGATGAGAAGGGGGGACTACGAGCAGTACTTC
CASSYSWVEGMRRGDYEQYF
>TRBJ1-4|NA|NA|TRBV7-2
TGTGCCAGCAGCTTGTGGGGACCTCGGGAAAAACTGTTTTTT
CASSLWGPREKLFF
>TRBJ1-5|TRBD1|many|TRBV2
TGTGCCAGCAGCGTAGGACAGGGTGGTCAGCCCCAGCATTTT
CASSVGQGGQPQHF
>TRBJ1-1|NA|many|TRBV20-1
TGCAGTGCTAGAGATCTGAGGGGCACTGAAGCTTTCTTT
CSARDLRGTEAFF